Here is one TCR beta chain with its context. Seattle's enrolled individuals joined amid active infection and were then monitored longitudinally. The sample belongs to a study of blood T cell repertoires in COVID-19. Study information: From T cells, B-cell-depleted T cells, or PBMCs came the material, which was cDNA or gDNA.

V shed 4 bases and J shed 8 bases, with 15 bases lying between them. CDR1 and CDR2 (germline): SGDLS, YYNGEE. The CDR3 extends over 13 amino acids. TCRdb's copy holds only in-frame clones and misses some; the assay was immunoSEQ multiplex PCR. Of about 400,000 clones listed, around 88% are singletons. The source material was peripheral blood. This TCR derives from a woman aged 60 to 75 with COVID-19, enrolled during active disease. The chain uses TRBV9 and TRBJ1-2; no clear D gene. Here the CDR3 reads CASSTYTGSGYTF. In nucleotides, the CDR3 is TGTGCCAGCAGCACCTACACCGGGTCCGGCTACACCTTC.